The rows below give T cell receptor beta chains drawn from one sample of a study of T cells in Graves' hyperthyroidism and ophthalmopathy. TCRdb re-called the multiplex PCR reads through MiXCR, storing one row per CDR3 protein. Among approximately 560,000 distinct CDR3 sequences listed, 15% to 18% were seen once. What was sequenced was blood. Receptors originate from a woman aged 30 to 39 with Graves' hyperthyroidism. Each CDR3 is given with its conserved first and last residue. D genes are given only for firm matches. Some rows mark clone size as missing; the rest say once, few, many or name a class of expanded clone.

TRBV7-9,.,once,TRBJ1-2,TGTGCCAGCAGGCCCCCCCGGACAGCTAACTATGGCTACACCTTC,CASRPPRTANYGYTF
TRBV7-6,TRBD2,.,TRBJ2-2,TGTGCCAGCAGCTTTATTATAGCGGGGGAGAACACCGGGGAGCTGTTTTTT,CASSFIIAGENTGELFF
TRBV5-1,.,.,TRBJ1-1,TGCGCCAGCAGCCCCGCAGGTGGGGAGAACACTGAAGCTTTCTTT,CASSPAGGENTEAFF
TRBV7-2,TRBD2,many,TRBJ2-2,TGTGCCAGCAGCCCGATACTAGCGGGAGGAGGGGAGCTGTTTTTT,CASSPILAGGGELFF
TRBV19,TRBD1,few,TRBJ2-7,TGTGCCAGTAGTTCCGAGGACAGGGTCTACGAGCAGTACTTC,CASSSEDRVYEQYF
TRBV12-5,TRBD2,many,TRBJ2-1,TGTGCTAGTGGTTTGGGGCTAGCGGGGTGGAATGAGCAGTTCTTC,CASGLGLAGWNEQFF
TRBV5-6,TRBD1,.,TRBJ2-5,TGTGCCAGCAGCTGGGGACAGGGAAGGCAAGAGACCCGGTACTTC,CASSWGQGRQETRYF
TRBV27,.,many,TRBJ2-4,TGTGCCAGCAGTCCCCCGGGTCCTCACAAAAACATTCAGTACTTC,CASSPPGPHKNIQYF
TRBV9,TRBD2,.,TRBJ2-7,TGTGCCAGCAGCGTAGTAGTAGGGACTAGCGGGAGAGGGTACGACGAGCAGTACTTC,CASSVVVGTSGRGYDEQYF
TRBV12-3/TRBV12-4,TRBD2,many,TRBJ2-3,TGTGCCAGCAGTCCGGGACTAGTGGCAGATACGCAGTATTTT,CASSPGLVADTQYF
TRBV15,.,once,TRBJ1-5,TGTGCCACCAGCAGAGCCTGGGCAAGCAATCAGCCCCAGCATTTT,CATSRAWASNQPQHF
TRBV10-3,.,.,TRBJ2-2,TGTGCCATCAGTGAGCCTGACTTGAGCACCGGGGAGCTGTTTTTT,CAISEPDLSTGELFF
TRBV11-2,TRBD2,.,TRBJ2-3,TGTGCCAGCAGCCAGTTACTAGCGGGAGTGCAGGGTACGCAGTATTTT,CASSQLLAGVQGTQYF
TRBV7-9,TRBD2,many,TRBJ2-1,TGTGCCAGCAGCTTAGCGACCCTAGCGGCAAGCTCCTACAATGAGCAGTTCTTC,CASSLATLAASSYNEQFF
TRBV6-6,TRBD1,few,TRBJ2-5,TGTGCCAGCAGTTACGGGCCGGGACAGGGGGTCCAAGAGACCCAGTACTTC,CASSYGPGQGVQETQYF
TRBV25-1,.,.,TRBJ1-2,TGTGCCAGCAGTGAATCCGGACAGCTCTATGGCTACACCTTC,CASSESGQLYGYTF
TRBV20-1,TRBD2,many,TRBJ2-3,TGCAGTGCTAGGGGACTAGCGGGAACAGATACGCAGTATTTT,CSARGLAGTDTQYF
TRBV18,.,many,TRBJ2-3,TGTGCCAGCTCACCTAGACGGGCCCACACAGATACGCAGTATTTT,CASSPRRAHTDTQYF
TRBV6-2/TRBV6-3,.,many,TRBJ1-1,TGTGCCAGCACCTCCAGCGGGGTTTCCACTGAAGCTTTCTTT,CASTSSGVSTEAFF
TRBV10-3,.,many,TRBJ2-1,TGTGCCATCAGTGAGACGGGAGCCTACAATGAGCAGTTCTTC,CAISETGAYNEQFF
TRBV10-1,.,many,TRBJ1-2,TGCGCCAGCAGTGATTCCAGGAACTATGGCTACACCTTC,CASSDSRNYGYTF
TRBV15,.,.,TRBJ1-4,TGTGCCACCAGCAGATCCCGGACAGAAGTAAATGAAAAACTGTTTTTT,CATSRSRTEVNEKLFF
TRBV19,TRBD2,.,TRBJ2-1,TGTGCCAGTAGTCCGGGGACTAGCGGGAGGGACGAGCAGTTCTTC,CASSPGTSGRDEQFF
TRBV5-1,TRBD1,once,TRBJ1-4,TGCGCCAGCAGCTTCGGACAGGGGGCCTCTTTTGAAAAACTGTTTTTT,CASSFGQGASFEKLFF
TRBV9,.,many,TRBJ1-5,TGTGCCAGCAGCGTAGAAGGTTATAGCAATCAGCCCCAGCATTTT,CASSVEGYSNQPQHF
TRBV11-1,TRBD2,.,TRBJ2-3,TGTGCCAGCAGCCAACACCGACTAGCAACTAGCACAGATACGCAGTATTTT,CASSQHRLATSTDTQYF
TRBV30,TRBD1,few,TRBJ2-7,TGTGCCTGGAGTGACAGGACAGGGGCTTACGAGCAGTACTTC,CAWSDRTGAYEQYF
TRBV27,.,.,TRBJ2-7,TGTGCCAGCAGTGAAGGGGGGGTCGTCTACGAGCAGTACTTC,CASSEGGVVYEQYF
TRBV7-9,.,many,TRBJ2-3,TGTGCCAGCAGCTTAGGCGACCCATCAGATACGCAGTATTTT,CASSLGDPSDTQYF
TRBV20-1,.,.,TRBJ2-7,TGCAGTGCCGGACGGACAGTATCCTACGAGCAGTACTTC,CSAGRTVSYEQYF
TRBV4-3,.,.,TRBJ2-7,TGCGCCAGCAGCCAGGGAATTCGGGGTCTAGGCACTACCTACGAGCAGTACTTC,CASSQGIRGLGTTYEQYF
TRBV11-2,.,many,TRBJ1-2,TGTGCCAGCAGCTTATCTTACGGAACGAACTATGGCTACACCTTC,CASSLSYGTNYGYTF
TRBV5-1,.,.,TRBJ1-1,TGCGCCAGCAGTGTAGCGGGGAACGAGAACACTGAAGCTTTCTTT,CASSVAGNENTEAFF
TRBV6-2/TRBV6-3,.,few,TRBJ2-1,TGTGCCAGCAGTTACGGACAGAGGGCCAATGAGCAGTTCTTC,CASSYGQRANEQFF
TRBV12-3/TRBV12-4,TRBD1,many,TRBJ1-5,TGTGCCAGCAGTGTGGACAGGGGAGGCAATCAGCCCCAGCATTTT,CASSVDRGGNQPQHF
TRBV5-5,.,many,TRBJ2-3,TGTGCCAGCAGCTTGAGAGTGGATAGCACAGATACGCAGTATTTT,CASSLRVDSTDTQYF
TRBV7-9,.,.,TRBJ1-5,TGTGCCAGCAGCCAAAACGGCAATCAGCCCCAGCATTTT,CASSQNGNQPQHF
TRBV11-1,.,.,TRBJ2-7,TGCGCCAGCAGCCCTTCCTTGGTGGGAGGGGGCTACGAGCAGTACTTC,CASSPSLVGGGYEQYF
TRBV15,.,many,TRBJ2-3,TGTGCCACCAGCATTCAGGGTCCGAGCACAGATACGCAGTATTTT,CATSIQGPSTDTQYF
TRBV6-2/TRBV6-3,.,many,TRBJ2-1,TGTGCCAGCAGTTACTTCGCAGCCTACAATGAGCAGTTCTTC,CASSYFAAYNEQFF
TRBV29-1,.,few,TRBJ1-1,TGCAGCGTTGAAAGTTCTGGGTCTGAAGCTTTCTTT,CSVESSGSEAFF
TRBV7-2,TRBD1,few,TRBJ2-7,TGTGCCAGCAGCTCAGACCGGGACAGCAACTACGAGCAGTACTTC,CASSSDRDSNYEQYF
TRBV5-1,.,few,TRBJ1-6,TGCGCCAGCAGCAGGACAGTAAGCTCCTATAATTCACCCCTCCACTTT,CASSRTVSSYNSPLHF
TRBV2,TRBD1,many,TRBJ1-5,TGTGCCAGCAGGGGGACAGGCAATCAGCCCCAGCATTTT,CASRGTGNQPQHF
TRBV7-2,.,many,TRBJ2-1,TGTGCCAGCAGCTTAGAAGCAGGCGTCCCGGGTAGGGAGCAGTTCTTC,CASSLEAGVPGREQFF
TRBV20-1,.,many,TRBJ2-1,TGCAGTGCTCCTTCGGACTACAACAATGAGCAGTTCTTC,CSAPSDYNNEQFF
TRBV5-1,.,few,TRBJ2-1,TGTGCCAGCAGCTTGGCGGGCAGGGCAACCTACAATGAGCAGTTCTTC,CASSLAGRATYNEQFF
TRBV20-1,.,many,TRBJ2-7,TGCAGTGCCGCCTTAGGGATTGGTTACGAGCAGTACTTC,CSAALGIGYEQYF
TRBV20-1,.,many,TRBJ2-7,TGCAGTGCGCCGAAGGGCAACAACGAGCAGTACTTC,CSAPKGNNEQYF
TRBV7-2,.,many,TRBJ2-7,TGTGCCAGCAGTACCACAGGGTTTTCCGCCTACGAGCAGTACTTC,CASSTTGFSAYEQYF
TRBV11-2,.,many,TRBJ2-3,TGTGCCAGCAGCTTAGCAGGGACCTATCTGCACACAGATACGCAGTATTTT,CASSLAGTYLHTDTQYF
TRBV13,TRBD2,many,TRBJ2-7,TGTGCCAGCAGCCGACTAGCGGGGGGGAACTCCTACGAGCAGTACTTC,CASSRLAGGNSYEQYF
TRBV29-1,.,many,TRBJ2-7,TGCAGCGTTGTTCGGGGTCCCTCCTACGAGCAGTACTTC,CSVVRGPSYEQYF
TRBV12-3/TRBV12-4,.,many,TRBJ2-1,TGTGCCAGCAGCCACGCTAGGAAAAACTACAATGAGCAGTTCTTC,CASSHARKNYNEQFF
TRBV27,.,.,TRBJ2-2,TGTGCCAGCAGAAGATGGGGGAACACCGGGGAGCTGTTTTTT,CASRRWGNTGELFF
TRBV19,.,.,TRBJ2-1,TGTGCCAGTAGTATAGGGGCAGGGGGGGACAATGAGCAGTTCTTC,CASSIGAGGDNEQFF
TRBV27,.,few,TRBJ2-1,TGTGCCAGCAGTCAAGTAGCGGCGAGCTCCTACAATGAGCAGTTCTTC,CASSQVAASSYNEQFF
TRBV30,.,many,TRBJ1-1,TGTGCCTGGATGGAGGCCCTGGCCACTGAAGCTTTCTTT,CAWMEALATEAFF
TRBV12-3/TRBV12-4,TRBD1,many,TRBJ2-7,TGTGCCAGCAGGGACAGGCCATGGGGGACCTACGAGCAGTACTTC,CASRDRPWGTYEQYF
TRBV19,TRBD2,few,TRBJ2-1,TGTGCCAGTAGTATCCCTAGCGGGAGTCTCGATGAGCAGTTCTTC,CASSIPSGSLDEQFF